This T cell receptor (beta chain) was observed in a study of blood T cell repertoires in COVID-19. About the research overall: The study drew acute and convalescent COVID-19 samples from the United States, Italy and Spain. The analysed material was cDNA or gDNA that came from T cells, B-cell-depleted T cells, or PBMCs.

Original processing methods: Amplification of reference gene primers was used by the study to estimate nucleated cell counts. Libraries were prepared by immunoSEQ multiplex PCR; TCRdb keeps only in-frame clonotypes and omits some of them. That table is the source of V, J and clone size, and D and trimming were worked out from the DNA. Of approximately 260,000 clones listed, around four fifths were seen once; the top ten hold roughly 4.5%. Trimming took off 8 bases at V and 6 bases at J, with 14 bases between the two ends. Germline V CDR1 and CDR2: LNHNV, YYDKDF (reference sequence). There are 14 residues in the CDR3.

The receptor was derived from a man in his 60s who had recovered from COVID-19. V is TRBV15 and J is TRBJ1-6; weak D call: TRBD1 (5 bases). The sample consisted of peripheral blood. The CDR3 loop reads CATAWGGSNSPLHF. CDR3 DNA sequence: TGTGCCACCGCCTGGGGGGGAAGTAATTCACCCCTCCACTTT.